This T cell receptor (beta chain) was sequenced for a study of T-cell reconstitution after alpha-beta-depleted transplantation in children (dated by TCRdb to the mid-2010s). For the wider study: T-cell immune reconstitution after TCRalphabeta/CD19-depleted allogeneic hematopoietic cell transplantation in children was quantitatively tracked in the study by means of TCR repertoire profiling. Overall study outcomes, separate from this receptor: The frequencies of hyperexpanded clones fell over the following months, and after one year, T-cell counts and TCRbeta diversity were mostly attributed to newly produced T cells. Apparently early alphabetaT-cell count recovery about two months after transplant reportedly relied on only several hundred rapidly expanded clones derived from non-depleted graft cells. In some patients, the high TCRbeta diversity seen at day 60 was put down to recipient T cells and intrathymic progenitors that had survived conditioning.

Libraries were built with PCR. Data came from an Illumina HiSeq 2500. To normalize quantification of the TCRbeta repertoire, the TCR libraries were built with molecular barcoding that relied on unique molecular identifiers. TCRdb took the public reads, trimmed them with fastp at Q25, ran MiXCR for clone calling and kept in-frame beta chains. Every entry covers one CDR3 protein and lists the most common genes and DNA from its rows. This sample lists 200,000 to 250,000 distinct CDR3 sequences; around 25% were detected once. The leading ten clones occupy 2.6% of the sample. V is pared back by 0 bases and J by 1 base, with 10 bases lying between the germline termini. From the germline V gene, CDR1 is SGHTA and CDR2 is FQGNSA. The CDR3 goes from the cysteine to the phenylalanine over 15 residues. Only CDR3 DNA is held: 45 bases, read in frame from base 1. In its sample, this clonotype was seen many times. No cognate antigen has been identified for it. No much larger clone exists at a distance of one base, and base qualities are not known.

The sample's treatment or condition label is to be understood as: allogeneic hematopoietic cell transplantation with graft depleted of TCRalphabeta T cells and CD19 B cells. TCRalphabeta/CD19-depleted allogeneic hematopoietic cell grafts were given to the transplant recipients, all of whom were children. The sequence derives from a girl aged 2 to 10 with Fanconi anemia, due to receive a stem cell transplant. Sequencing was performed on PBMCs, taken before TCRalphabeta/CD19-depleted stem cell transplant. This chain joins TRBV7-2 to TRBJ2-7, with TRBD2 perhaps the D gene, on 5 matching bases. Here is the DNA: TGTGCCAGCAGCTTAGCCGCTACTAGTTCCTACGAGCAGTACTTC. This encodes CASSLAATSSYEQYF.